This TCR beta chain emerged from a study of cytomegalovirus exposure and HLA in healthy donors. General study points: An assumption of roughly uniform sequencing depth across donors underlay the presence/absence analyses.

PCR amplification relied on 60 Vbeta primers (plus 13 Jbeta primers). Clones were read by immunoSEQ multiplex PCR, and TCRdb kept only the in-frame ones, dropping some. The sample lists roughly 160,000 clones; 80% were seen once. A note on this clone: Its cognate antigen is unknown.

All the people who gave samples were healthy bone marrow donors. Sequenced input: PBMCs. This clonotype was obtained from a young man in good health and CMV-seropositive.

The CDR3 bases are TGCAGCGTTGAAGGACAGGACCGTAATGAGCAGTTCTTC. As protein: CSVEGQDRNEQFF. The chain couples TRBV29-1 to TRBJ2-1; tentative D call: TRBD1 (6 bases). Between the trimmed V and J ends, which lost 1 base and 7 bases, there was a span of 11 bases. This CDR3 contains 13 residues. Germline V gene data show CDR1 as SQVTM and CDR2 as ANQGSEA.